This is a list of T cell receptor beta chains from one sample in a study of Graves' ophthalmopathy and Graves' hyperthyroidism. TCRdb redid the calling of the multiplex PCR reads with MiXCR, one entry per CDR3 protein. The profile shows approximately 700,000 distinct CDR3 sequences, 35% to 45% of them singletons. Sample: peripheral blood. Source of these receptors: an adult man with Graves' ophthalmopathy. Each CDR3 is given with its conserved first and last residue. D genes are given only for firm matches. The listing skips clone size in some rows; elsewhere it reads once, few, many or a size class.

V	J	D	size	CDR3	DNA
TRBV7-2	TRBJ1-5	.	once	CASSSLGRGDQPQHF	TGTGCCAGCAGCTCCCTCGGACGGGGGGATCAGCCCCAGCATTTT
TRBV25-1	TRBJ2-7	.	.	CASVRGDTSEQYF	TGTGCCAGCGTTAGGGGGGACACGTCCGAGCAGTACTTC
TRBV2	TRBJ1-1	.	.	CASSSMVGNTEAFF	TGTGCCAGCAGTTCGATGGTGGGGAACACTGAAGCTTTCTTT
TRBV12-3/TRBV12-4	TRBJ1-6	.	many	CASDNNRVNSPLHF	TGTGCCAGCGACAATAACAGGGTCAATTCACCCCTCCACTTT
TRBV2	TRBJ1-5	.	many	CASSEALRGNQPQHF	TGTGCCAGCAGTGAAGCGCTGAGGGGCAATCAGCCCCAGCATTTT
TRBV5-1	TRBJ2-5	TRBD2	few	CASSRPSGDQETQYF	TGCGCCAGCAGCCGCCCTAGCGGGGACCAAGAGACCCAGTACTTC
TRBV19	TRBJ1-2	.	few	CASSTVPPSANYGYTF	TGTGCCAGTAGTACAGTCCCCCCGTCGGCTAACTATGGCTACACCTTC
TRBV25-1	TRBJ1-1	.	.	CASSEEGSGGEAFF	TGTGCCAGCAGTGAAGAGGGCAGTGGCGGGGAAGCTTTCTTT
TRBV25-1	TRBJ1-6	.	many	CASSEYEGEGDSPLHF	TGTGCCAGCAGTGAATATGAGGGAGAGGGGGATTCACCCCTCCACTTT
TRBV9	TRBJ2-1	.	.	CASSLAGDNEQFF	TGTGCCAGCAGCTTGGCTGGGGACAATGAGCAGTTCTTC
TRBV10-2	TRBJ2-1	.	.	CASSGSPDYNEQFF	TGCGCCAGCAGTGGGAGTCCCGATTACAATGAGCAGTTCTTC
TRBV19	TRBJ2-7	TRBD2	many	CASSPREQSSYEQYF	TGTGCCAGTAGCCCGCGGGAGCAGAGCTCCTACGAGCAGTACTTC
TRBV7-9	TRBJ2-2	TRBD1	.	CASSSPGQRPNTGKLFF	TGTGCCAGCAGCTCTCCGGGACAGCGACCCAACACCGGGAAGCTGTTTTTT
TRBV2	TRBJ2-5	.	many	CASKGSANQETQYF	TGTGCCAGCAAGGGATCAGCGAACCAAGAGACCCAGTACTTC
TRBV5-1	TRBJ2-2	.	many	CASSLDVIGELFF	TGCGCCAGCAGCTTGGACGTCATCGGGGAGCTGTTTTTT
TRBV10-3	TRBJ1-2	.	few	CASSYSTSNYGYTF	TGTGCCAGCAGTTACTCTACCTCAAACTATGGCTACACCTTC
TRBV20-1	TRBJ1-3	TRBD1	.	CSVPDRDGNTIYF	TGCAGTGTCCCGGACAGGGATGGAAACACCATATATTTT
TRBV4-1	TRBJ2-2	TRBD1	.	CASSQQYRTGAGELFF	TGCGCCAGCAGCCAACAATACCGGACAGGGGCCGGGGAGCTGTTTTTT
TRBV10-2	TRBJ2-1	.	.	CASSVGLTYNEQFF	TGCGCCAGCAGTGTAGGTTTAACCTACAATGAGCAGTTCTTC
TRBV30	TRBJ2-2	.	once	CAWSARVPGELFF	TGTGCCTGGAGTGCACGTGTTCCCGGGGAGCTGTTTTTT
TRBV19	TRBJ1-5	.	once	CASSMRGAPGNQPQHF	TGTGCCAGTAGTATGAGGGGGGCGCCGGGCAATCAGCCCCAGCATTTT
TRBV4-3	TRBJ2-7	.	few	CASSHSGTAYEQYF	TGCGCCAGCAGCCACTCCGGGACGGCCTACGAGCAGTACTTC
TRBV5-1	TRBJ1-1	TRBD1	.	CASSQGVRGTEAFF	TGCGCCAGCAGCCAGGGGGTACGGGGGACTGAAGCTTTCTTT
TRBV7-9	TRBJ2-2	.	few	CASSLNSNTGELFF	TGTGCCAGCAGCTTAAATTCGAACACCGGGGAGCTGTTTTTT
TRBV19	TRBJ1-3	.	.	CAFDSRSGNTIYF	TGTGCCTTTGACAGTCGCTCTGGAAACACCATATATTTT
TRBV6-1	TRBJ2-7	TRBD1	.	CAIGQVPPYEQYF	TGTGCCATCGGACAGGTCCCACCCTACGAGCAGTACTTC
TRBV12-3/TRBV12-4	TRBJ1-2	.	few	CASSPSPGVEAGYGYTF	TGTGCCAGCAGCCCCAGCCCCGGGGTTGAAGCTGGCTATGGCTACACCTTC
TRBV20-1	TRBJ1-1	.	.	CSAATSANTEAFF	TGCAGTGCTGCGACATCGGCGAACACTGAAGCTTTCTTT
TRBV29-1	TRBJ1-3	.	.	CSAAPDPGNTIYF	TGCAGCGCTGCGCCCGATCCTGGAAACACCATATATTTT
TRBV29-1	TRBJ1-2	.	.	CSLDGNGYTF	TGCAGCTTGGATGGGAACGGTTACACCTTC
TRBV10-3	TRBJ2-2	.	.	CASSYGPPLTRRTGELFF	TGTGCCAGCAGTTACGGTCCCCCTCTGACGCGGAGGACCGGGGAGCTGTTTTTT